These T cell receptor beta chains were read from a single sample in a study of T cell repertoires in cytomegalovirus infection. TCRdb recomputed calls from the reads with MiXCR, one row per CDR3 protein. Counted here are 300,000 to 400,000 distinct CDR3 sequences, almost 30% occurring once; the ten biggest clones make up around 18%. Their specific antigens are unknown. The material was cultured PBMCs, obtained from culture after CMV antigen stimulation. These receptors were taken from a human donor in good health (CMV status not recorded). Some clones in this sample may be carry-over from other donors' samples. The conserved cysteine and the conserved F or W are not part of the CDR3 here.

TRBJ2-1,TRBV27,ASSFGLAGLYNEQF
TRBJ2-3,TRBV7-9,ASSFAEDTQY
TRBJ2-3,TRBV9,ASSESPGGRGVTDTQY
TRBJ2-3,TRBV7-6,ASSLGTRTLTDTQY
TRBJ1-2,TRBV19,ASSIGTVGYGYT
TRBJ2-5,TRBV4-1,ASSQDIGKTQY
TRBJ2-1,TRBV30,AWSRTEGGEQF
TRBJ2-2,TRBV14,ASSQDMSGELF
TRBJ1-6,TRBV6-6,ASSYSRPPSSYNSPLH
TRBJ1-5,TRBV19,ASSILGGPQRNQPQH
TRBJ1-3,TRBV6-5,ASSRDRNGNTIY
TRBJ2-7,TRBV6-1,ASSSPGLDSYEQY
TRBJ1-2,TRBV7-2,ASRGVSWVAPNYGYT
TRBJ2-3,TRBV19,ASSPLGLKVSDTQY
TRBJ1-5,TRBV6-2/TRBV6-3,ASTTGTGFQPQH
TRBJ1-2,TRBV11-2,ASRRIENYGYT
TRBJ1-6,TRBV6-5,ASSSSRQGRRYSPLH
TRBJ1-2,TRBV12-3/TRBV12-4,ASTIWPGGYT
TRBJ1-1,TRBV18,ASSLGAVNTEAF
TRBJ2-5,TRBV4-1,ASSQAPLTSGTQGTQY
TRBJ1-1,TRBV7-9,ASSTGGRTEAF
TRBJ1-3,TRBV3-1,ASSQRGAFSGNTIY
TRBJ2-2,TRBV3-1,ASSQIRGNTGELF
TRBJ2-7,TRBV7-4,ASSPRQGVNEQY
TRBJ2-1,TRBV11-2,ASSRGQNNEQF
TRBJ1-5,TRBV12-3/TRBV12-4,ASSLYPHGQGRNQPQH
TRBJ2-7,TRBV7-2,ASSFQGFGYEQY
TRBJ2-3,TRBV6-1,ASSPQDLGTDTQY
TRBJ1-5,TRBV19,ASSRTGGARADQPQH
TRBJ2-2,TRBV29-1,SVGHTNTGELF
TRBJ2-5,TRBV7-2,ASSLAQTQTQY
TRBJ2-6,TRBV18,ASAPRTVDSGANVLT
TRBJ2-5,TRBV7-9,ANADVRGLVETQY
TRBJ1-5,TRBV6-6,ASSYSGGSFQPQH
TRBJ2-3,TRBV7-6,ASSSEVVGGTDTQY
TRBJ2-1,TRBV5-4,ASSPVSGRALGNEQF
TRBJ2-1,TRBV7-3,ASSQSGLAGAYNEQF
TRBJ2-7,TRBV12-3/TRBV12-4,ASSAGSGSPYYEQY
TRBJ2-3,TRBV19,ASTPEVSTDTQY
TRBJ2-5,TRBV7-6,ASSSLGGEPTQY
TRBJ1-1,TRBV11-2,ASSLGRGGRRRDTEAF